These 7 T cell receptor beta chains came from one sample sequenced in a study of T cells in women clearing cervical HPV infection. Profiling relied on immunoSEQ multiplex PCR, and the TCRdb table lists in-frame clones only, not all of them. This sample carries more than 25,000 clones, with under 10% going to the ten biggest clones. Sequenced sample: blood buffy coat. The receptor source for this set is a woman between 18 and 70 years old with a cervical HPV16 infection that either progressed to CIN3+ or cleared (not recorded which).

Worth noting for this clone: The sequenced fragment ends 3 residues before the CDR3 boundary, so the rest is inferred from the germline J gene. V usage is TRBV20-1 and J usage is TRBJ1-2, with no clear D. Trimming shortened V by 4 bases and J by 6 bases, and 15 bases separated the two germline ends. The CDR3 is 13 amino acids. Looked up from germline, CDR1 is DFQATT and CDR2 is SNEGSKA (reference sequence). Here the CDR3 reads CSATSLDPNGYTF. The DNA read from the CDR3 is TGCAGTGCTACCTCGTTAGATCCAAATGGC.

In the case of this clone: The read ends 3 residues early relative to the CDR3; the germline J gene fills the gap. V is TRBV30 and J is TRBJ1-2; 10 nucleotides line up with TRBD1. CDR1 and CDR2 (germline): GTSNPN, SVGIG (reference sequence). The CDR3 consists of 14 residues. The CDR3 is CAWSDRDRGDIYTF. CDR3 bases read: TGTGCCTGGAGTGACCGGGACAGGGGTGACATC.

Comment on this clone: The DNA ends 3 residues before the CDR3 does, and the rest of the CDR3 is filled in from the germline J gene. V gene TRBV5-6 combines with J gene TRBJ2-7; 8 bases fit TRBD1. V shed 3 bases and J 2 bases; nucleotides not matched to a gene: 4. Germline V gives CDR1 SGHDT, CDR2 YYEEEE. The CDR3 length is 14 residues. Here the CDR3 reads CASSSRTGPYEQYF. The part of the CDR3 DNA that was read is TGTGCCAGCAGCTCAAGGACAGGGCCCTACGAG.

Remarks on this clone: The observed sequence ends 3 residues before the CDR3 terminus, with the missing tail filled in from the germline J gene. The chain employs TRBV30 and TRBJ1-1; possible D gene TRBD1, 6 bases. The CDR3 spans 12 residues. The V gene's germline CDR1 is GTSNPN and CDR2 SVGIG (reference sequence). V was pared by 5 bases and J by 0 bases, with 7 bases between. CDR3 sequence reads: CAWAGVNTEAFF. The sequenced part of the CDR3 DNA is TGTGCCTGGGCAGGGGTGAACACTGAA.

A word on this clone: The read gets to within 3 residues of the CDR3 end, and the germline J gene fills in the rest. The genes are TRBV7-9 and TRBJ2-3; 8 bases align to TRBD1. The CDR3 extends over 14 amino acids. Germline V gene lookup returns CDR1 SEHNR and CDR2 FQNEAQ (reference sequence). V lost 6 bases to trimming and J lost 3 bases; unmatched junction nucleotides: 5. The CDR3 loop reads CASSPGGGTDTQYF. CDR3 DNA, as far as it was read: TGTGCCAGCAGTCCAGGGGGCGGAACAGATACG.

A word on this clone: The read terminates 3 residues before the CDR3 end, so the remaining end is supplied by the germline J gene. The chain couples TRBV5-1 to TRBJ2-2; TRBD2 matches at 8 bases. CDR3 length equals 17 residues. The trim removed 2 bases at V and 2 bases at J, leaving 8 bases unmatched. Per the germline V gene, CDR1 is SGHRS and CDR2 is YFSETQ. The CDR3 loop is CASSFLPGGDNTGELFF. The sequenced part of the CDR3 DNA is TGCGCCAGCAGCTTTTTACCCGGGGGGGACAACACCGGGGAG. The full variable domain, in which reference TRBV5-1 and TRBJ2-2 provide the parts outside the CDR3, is KAGVTQTPRYLIKTRGQQVTLSCSPISGHRSVSWYQQTPGQGLQFLFEYFSETQRNKGNFPGRFSGRQFSNSRSEMNVSTLELGDSALYLCASSFLPGGDNTGELFFGEGSRLTVL.

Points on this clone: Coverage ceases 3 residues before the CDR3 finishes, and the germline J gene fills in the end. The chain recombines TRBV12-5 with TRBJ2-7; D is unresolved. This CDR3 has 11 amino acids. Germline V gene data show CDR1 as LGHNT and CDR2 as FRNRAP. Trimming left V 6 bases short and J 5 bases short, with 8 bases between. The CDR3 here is CASGSLNEQYF. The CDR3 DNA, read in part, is TGTGCTAGTGGATCCCTAAACGAG.